This is a list of T cell receptor beta chains from one sample in a study of ipilimumab plus nivolumab after autologous stem cell transplantation. Method: immunoSEQ multiplex PCR; TCRdb's copy keeps in-frame clones and lacks some. Here the sample spans around 17,000 clones, around 68% being singletons. The sample in question was PBMCs, obtained in a trial of ipilimumab plus nivolumab as post-transplant consolidation. The receptors stem from a male donor with diffuse large B-cell lymphoma. Both conserved end residues are part of each CDR3. The order of the fields is V gene, D gene, J gene, CDR3 protein. D genes are given only for firm matches.

v_call: TRBV5-4; d_call: NA; j_call: TRBJ2-1; cdr3_aa: CASSLAAGPYNEQFF
v_call: TRBV19; d_call: TRBD1; j_call: TRBJ1-2; cdr3_aa: CASSSTGGEYGYTF
v_call: TRBV4-1; d_call: NA; j_call: TRBJ2-4; cdr3_aa: CASSRPDGRENIQYF
v_call: TRBV7-3; d_call: NA; j_call: TRBJ2-2; cdr3_aa: CASSLTGGTLGELFF
v_call: TRBV27; d_call: NA; j_call: TRBJ2-2; cdr3_aa: CASSLSISGANTGELFF
v_call: TRBV10-3; d_call: NA; j_call: TRBJ2-1; cdr3_aa: CAISGGVEVPYNEQFF
v_call: TRBV30; d_call: NA; j_call: TRBJ1-1; cdr3_aa: CAWDRGGNTEAFF
v_call: TRBV7-9; d_call: NA; j_call: TRBJ2-7; cdr3_aa: CASSPGGYEQYF
v_call: TRBV6-1; d_call: NA; j_call: TRBJ1-3; cdr3_aa: CASSEDSGNTIYF
v_call: TRBV20-1; d_call: NA; j_call: TRBJ2-3; cdr3_aa: CSATADTQYF
v_call: TRBV7-3; d_call: NA; j_call: TRBJ2-5; cdr3_aa: CASSLVETQYF
v_call: TRBV5-5; d_call: TRBD1; j_call: TRBJ2-6; cdr3_aa: CASSGTGWSGANVLTF
v_call: TRBV9; d_call: NA; j_call: TRBJ1-3; cdr3_aa: CASSAGSSNSGNTIYF
v_call: TRBV5-5; d_call: TRBD2; j_call: TRBJ2-5; cdr3_aa: CASSLSGGRETQYF
v_call: TRBV13; d_call: TRBD2; j_call: TRBJ2-3; cdr3_aa: CASSLGLAGSTDTQYF
v_call: TRBV7-6; d_call: NA; j_call: TRBJ1-1; cdr3_aa: CASSLATATEAFF
v_call: TRBV9; d_call: NA; j_call: TRBJ1-6; cdr3_aa: CASSVRGSNSPLHF
v_call: TRBV19; d_call: TRBD2; j_call: TRBJ2-1; cdr3_aa: CASSIEHWGLAGVRPYNEQFF
v_call: TRBV20-1; d_call: NA; j_call: TRBJ1-1; cdr3_aa: CSALGDTEAFF
v_call: TRBV29-1; d_call: NA; j_call: TRBJ2-7; cdr3_aa: CSVWDASSYEQYF
v_call: TRBV5-1; d_call: NA; j_call: TRBJ2-3; cdr3_aa: CASSQEVADTDTQYF
v_call: TRBV10-2; d_call: NA; j_call: TRBJ2-3; cdr3_aa: CASSESVDTQYF
v_call: TRBV10-1; d_call: NA; j_call: TRBJ2-5; cdr3_aa: CASSESTLQETQYF
v_call: TRBV4-2; d_call: NA; j_call: TRBJ1-2; cdr3_aa: CASSQVSRSDGYTF
v_call: TRBV9; d_call: TRBD2; j_call: TRBJ2-2; cdr3_aa: CASRSGPGLAETGELFF
v_call: TRBV18; d_call: NA; j_call: TRBJ1-6; cdr3_aa: CASSPNTGNSPLHF